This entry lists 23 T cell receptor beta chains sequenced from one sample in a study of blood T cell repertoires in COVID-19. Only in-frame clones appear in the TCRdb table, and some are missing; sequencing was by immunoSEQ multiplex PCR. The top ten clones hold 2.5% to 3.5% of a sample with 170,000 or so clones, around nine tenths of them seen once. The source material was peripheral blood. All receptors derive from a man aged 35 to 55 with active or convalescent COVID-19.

CDR3 nucleotides: TGTGCCGGTACTCGACAGGGGACAGATACGCAGTATTTT. This encodes CAGTRQGTDTQYF. The V call is TRBV28, the J call TRBJ2-3, with TRBD1 matching over 8 bases. The CDR3 contains 13 residues. After removal of 11 bases from V and 3 bases from J, the junction contained 7 bases not matched to a gene. The germline V gene encodes CDR1 MDHEN and CDR2 SYDVKM. Using reference TRBV28 and TRBJ2-3 for the parts outside the CDR3, the full variable domain is DVKVTQSSRYLVKRTGEKVFLECVQDMDHENMFWYRQDPGLGLRLIYFSYDVKMKEKGDIPEGYSVSREKKERFSLILESASTNQTSMYLCAGTRQGTDTQYFGPGTRLTVL.

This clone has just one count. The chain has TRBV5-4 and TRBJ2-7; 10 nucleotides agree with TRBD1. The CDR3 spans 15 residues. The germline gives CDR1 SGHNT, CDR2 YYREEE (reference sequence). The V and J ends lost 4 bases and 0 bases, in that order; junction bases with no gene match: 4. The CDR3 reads CASSTGQGFSYEQYF. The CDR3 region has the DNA TGTGCCAGCAGCACGGGACAGGGGTTCTCCTACGAGCAGTACTTC.

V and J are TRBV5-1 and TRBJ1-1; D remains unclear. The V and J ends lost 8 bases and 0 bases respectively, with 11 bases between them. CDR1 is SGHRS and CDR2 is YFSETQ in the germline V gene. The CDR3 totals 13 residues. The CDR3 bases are TGCGCCAGAAAAGCCGACATGAACACTGAAGCTTTCTTT. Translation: CARKADMNTEAFF.

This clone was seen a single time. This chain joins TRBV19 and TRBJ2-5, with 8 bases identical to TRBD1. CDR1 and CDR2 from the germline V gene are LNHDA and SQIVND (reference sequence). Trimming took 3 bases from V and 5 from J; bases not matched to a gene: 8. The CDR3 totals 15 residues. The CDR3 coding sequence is TGTGCCAGTAGTATGACGCAGGGGGCATGGGAGACCCAGTACTTC. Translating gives CASSMTQGAWETQYF. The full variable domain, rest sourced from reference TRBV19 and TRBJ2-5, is DGGITQSPKYLFRKEGQNVTLSCEQNLNHDAMYWYRQDPGQGLRLIYYSQIVNDFQKGDIAEGYSVSREKKESFPLTVTSAQKNPTAFYLCASSMTQGAWETQYFGPGTRLLVL.

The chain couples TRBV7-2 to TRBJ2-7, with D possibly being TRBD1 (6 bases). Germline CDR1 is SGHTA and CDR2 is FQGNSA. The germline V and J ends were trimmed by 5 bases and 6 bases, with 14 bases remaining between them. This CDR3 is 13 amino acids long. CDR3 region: CASSLVTGSEQYF. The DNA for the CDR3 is TGTGCCAGCAGCCTCGTAACAGGGAGCGAGCAGTACTTC.

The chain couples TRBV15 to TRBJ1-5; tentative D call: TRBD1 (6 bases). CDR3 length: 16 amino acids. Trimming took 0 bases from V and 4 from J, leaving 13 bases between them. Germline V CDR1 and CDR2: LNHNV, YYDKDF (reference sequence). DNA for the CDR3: TGTGCCACCAGCAGAGATCTGGCAGGGGTAAATCAGCCCCAGCATTTT. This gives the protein CATSRDLAGVNQPQHF.

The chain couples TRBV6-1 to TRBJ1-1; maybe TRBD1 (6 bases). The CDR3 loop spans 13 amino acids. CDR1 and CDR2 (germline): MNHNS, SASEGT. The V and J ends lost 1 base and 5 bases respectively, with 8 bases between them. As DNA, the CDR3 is TGTGCCAGCAGTGAAGGGACAGCTACTGAAGCTTTCTTT. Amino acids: CASSEGTATEAFF.

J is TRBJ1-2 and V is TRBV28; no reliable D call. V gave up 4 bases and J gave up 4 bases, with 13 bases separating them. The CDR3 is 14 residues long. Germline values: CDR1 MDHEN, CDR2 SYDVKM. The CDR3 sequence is CASSYQVVIYGYTF. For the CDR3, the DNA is TGTGCCAGCAGTTACCAGGTGGTTATCTATGGCTACACCTTC.

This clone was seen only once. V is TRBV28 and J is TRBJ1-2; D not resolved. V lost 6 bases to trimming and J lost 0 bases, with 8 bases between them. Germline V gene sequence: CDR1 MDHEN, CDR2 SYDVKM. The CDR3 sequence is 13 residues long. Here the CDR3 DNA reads TGTGCCAGCAGCCTACGTACTAACTATGGCTACACCTTC. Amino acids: CASSLRTNYGYTF.

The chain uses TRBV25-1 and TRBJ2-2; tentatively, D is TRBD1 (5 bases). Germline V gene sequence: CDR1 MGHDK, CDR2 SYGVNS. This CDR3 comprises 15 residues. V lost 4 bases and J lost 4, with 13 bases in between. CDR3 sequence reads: CASSARSGFTGELFF. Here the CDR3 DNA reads TGTGCCAGCAGTGCGCGGTCAGGGTTCACCGGGGAGCTGTTTTTT.

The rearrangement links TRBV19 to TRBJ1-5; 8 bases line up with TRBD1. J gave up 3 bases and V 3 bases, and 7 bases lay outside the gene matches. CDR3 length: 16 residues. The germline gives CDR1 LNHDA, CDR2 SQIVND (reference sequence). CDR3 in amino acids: CASSIAQGANNQPQHF. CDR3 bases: TGTGCCAGTAGTATTGCCCAGGGGGCGAACAATCAGCCCCAGCATTTT.

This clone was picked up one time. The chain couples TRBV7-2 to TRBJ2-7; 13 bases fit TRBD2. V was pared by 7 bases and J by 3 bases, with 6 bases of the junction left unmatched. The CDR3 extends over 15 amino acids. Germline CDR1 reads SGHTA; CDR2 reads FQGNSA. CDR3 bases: TGTGCCAGCACGGGAGGGACTAGCGGGGACTACGAGCAGTACTTC. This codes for CASTGGTSGDYEQYF.

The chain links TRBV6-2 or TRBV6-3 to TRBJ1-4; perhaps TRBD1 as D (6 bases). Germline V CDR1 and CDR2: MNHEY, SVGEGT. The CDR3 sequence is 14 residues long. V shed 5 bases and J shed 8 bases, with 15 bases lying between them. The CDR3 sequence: CASSPTGAKEKLFF. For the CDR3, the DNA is TGTGCCAGCAGTCCGACAGGAGCCAAAGAAAAACTGTTTTTT.

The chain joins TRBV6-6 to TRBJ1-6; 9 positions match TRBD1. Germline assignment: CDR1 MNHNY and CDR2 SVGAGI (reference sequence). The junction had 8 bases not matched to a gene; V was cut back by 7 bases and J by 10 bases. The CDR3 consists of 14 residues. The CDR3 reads CASKPGQGNSPLHF. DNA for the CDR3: TGTGCCAGCAAACCGGGACAGGGAAACTCACCCCTCCACTTT.

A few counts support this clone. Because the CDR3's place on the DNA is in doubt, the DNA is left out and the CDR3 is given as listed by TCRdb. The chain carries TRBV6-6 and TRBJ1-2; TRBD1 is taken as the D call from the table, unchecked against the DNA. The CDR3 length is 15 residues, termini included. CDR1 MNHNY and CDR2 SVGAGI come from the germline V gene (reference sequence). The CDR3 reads CASRPTVAGVYGYTF.

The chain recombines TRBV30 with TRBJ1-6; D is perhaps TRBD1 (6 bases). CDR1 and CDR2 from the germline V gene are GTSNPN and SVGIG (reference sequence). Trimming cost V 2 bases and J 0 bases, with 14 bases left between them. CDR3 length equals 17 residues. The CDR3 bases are TGTGCCTGGAGTCTCGGACAGCCGAGCTCCTATAATTCACCCCTCCACTTT. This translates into CAWSLGQPSSYNSPLHF.

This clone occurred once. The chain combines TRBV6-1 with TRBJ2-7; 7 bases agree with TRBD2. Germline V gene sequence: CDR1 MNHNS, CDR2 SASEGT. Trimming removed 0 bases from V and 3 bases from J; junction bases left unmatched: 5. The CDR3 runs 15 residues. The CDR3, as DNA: TGTGCCAGCAGTGAAGCGCGGGCTAGCGGCTACGAGCAGTACTTC. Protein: CASSEARASGYEQYF.

The CDR3 sequence is CSVESDRSDEQYF. In nucleotides, the CDR3 is TGCAGCGTTGAATCGGACAGGTCCGACGAGCAGTACTTC. The rearrangement uses TRBV29-1 and TRBJ2-7; TRBD1 aligns across 7 bases. The germline V gene encodes CDR1 SQVTM and CDR2 ANQGSEA. The ends lost 2 bases at V and 5 bases at J; junction bases unmatched: 6. The CDR3 length is 13 residues.

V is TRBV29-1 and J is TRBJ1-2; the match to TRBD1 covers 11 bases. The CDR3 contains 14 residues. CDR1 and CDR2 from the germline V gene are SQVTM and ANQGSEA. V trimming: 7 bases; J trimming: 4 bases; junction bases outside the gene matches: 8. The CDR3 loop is CSGGTGTGGYGYTF. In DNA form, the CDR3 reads TGCAGCGGCGGGACCGGGACAGGGGGCTATGGCTACACCTTC.

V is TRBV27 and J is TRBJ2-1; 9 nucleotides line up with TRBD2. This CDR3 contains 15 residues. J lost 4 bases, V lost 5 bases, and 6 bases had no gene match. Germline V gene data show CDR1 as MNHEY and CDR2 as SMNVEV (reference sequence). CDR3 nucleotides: TGTGCCAGCAGTGATAGCGGGGGAACTTACAATGAGCAGTTCTTC. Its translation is CASSDSGGTYNEQFF.

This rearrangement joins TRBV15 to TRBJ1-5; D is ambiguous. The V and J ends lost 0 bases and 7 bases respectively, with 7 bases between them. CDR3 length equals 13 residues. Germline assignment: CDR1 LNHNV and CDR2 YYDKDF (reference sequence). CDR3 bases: TGTGCCACCAGCAGAGACCCAGGCCAGCCCCAGCATTTT. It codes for CATSRDPGQPQHF.

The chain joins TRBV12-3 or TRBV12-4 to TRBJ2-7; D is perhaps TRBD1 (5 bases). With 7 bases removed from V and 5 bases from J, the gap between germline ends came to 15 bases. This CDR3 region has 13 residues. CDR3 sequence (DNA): TGTGCCAGCACGCAAGGGGTAGGGGACGAGCAGTACTTC. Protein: CASTQGVGDEQYF.

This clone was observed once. CDR3 nucleotide sequence: TGTGCCAGCTCCCGAAGGGGGGGAAACGGGGAGCTGTTTTTT. It translates to CASSRRGGNGELFF. V gene TRBV11-3 combines with J gene TRBJ2-2; tentative D call: TRBD2 (7 bases). Germline V gives CDR1 SGHNT, CDR2 YENEEA. Trimming left V 8 bases short and J 7 bases short, with 17 bases between. This CDR3 comprises 14 residues.